This is a list of T cell receptor beta chains from one sample in a study of cytomegalovirus exposure and HLA in healthy donors. The repertoire was sequenced with immunoSEQ multiplex PCR; TCRdb's copy has only in-frame clones and lacks some. The sample includes roughly 140,000 clones, about three quarters seen only once; the top ten take around 1.6%. Sequenced: PBMCs. All receptors come from a woman aged 30 to 39 in good health and CMV-seronegative. CDR3s include the opening cysteine and the closing phenylalanine or tryptophan. The order of the fields is D gene, J gene, V gene, clone size, CDR3 protein, CDR3 DNA. The D gene is left open where the match is weak. Clone size is given for some rows only: seen once, a few or many times, or a class if the clone is expanded.

>TRBD1|TRBJ2-7|TRBV10-3|.
CAISESGSGTESYEQYF
TGTGCCATCAGTGAGTCGGGCTCCGGGACAGAGTCCTACGAGCAGTACTTC
>.|TRBJ1-3|TRBV4-1|few
CASSQRGATGNTIYF
TGCGCCAGCAGCCAACGGGGGGCGACTGGAAACACCATATATTTT
>TRBD1|TRBJ1-6|TRBV19|.
CASTPWTGTDNSPLHF
TGTGCCAGTACCCCGTGGACCGGGACAGATAATTCACCCCTCCACTTT
>TRBD1|TRBJ2-6|TRBV9|.
CASSATGGVAGANVLTF
TGTGCCAGCAGCGCGACAGGGGGCGTCGCTGGGGCCAACGTCCTGACTTTC
>.|TRBJ2-5|TRBV7-6|.
CASSLLTGKETQYF
TGTGCCAGCAGCTTACTTACGGGGAAAGAGACCCAGTACTTC
>.|TRBJ2-7|TRBV28|.
CASSQLGLEQYF
TGTGCCAGCAGCCAACTAGGCCTCGAGCAGTACTTC
>TRBD1|TRBJ1-2|TRBV18|.
CASSPDRGRVYGYTF
TGTGCCAGCTCACCAGACAGGGGGCGAGTCTATGGCTACACCTTC
>.|TRBJ2-4|TRBV6-1|.
CASSEPLAKNIQYF
TGTGCCAGCAGTGAACCACTGGCCAAAAACATTCAGTACTTC
>.|TRBJ2-4|TRBV2|once
CASSRGTLAKNIQYF
TGTGCCAGCAGTAGGGGGACACTAGCCAAAAACATTCAGTACTTC
>TRBD1|TRBJ2-3|TRBV27|few
CASSGDRGYWTDTQYF
TGTGCCAGCAGTGGTGACAGGGGATATTGGACAGATACGCAGTATTTT
>TRBD2|TRBJ2-1|TRBV4-1|.
CASSQDWREDSEQFF
TGCGCCAGCAGCCAAGATTGGCGGGAGGATAGTGAGCAGTTCTTC
>TRBD1|TRBJ1-4|TRBV5-6|.
CASSVTGVGTNEKLFF
TGTGCCAGCAGCGTAACAGGGGTGGGCACTAATGAAAAACTGTTTTTT
>TRBD1|TRBJ1-2|TRBV11-2|.
CASSLAGGTPNYGYTF
TGTGCCAGCAGCTTAGCAGGGGGCACCCCTAACTATGGCTACACCTTC
>.|TRBJ1-2|TRBV6-5|.
CASSPTRYGYTF
TGTGCCAGCAGTCCCACCCGGTACGGCTACACCTTC
>.|TRBJ2-7|TRBV2|few
CASRADGTYEQYF
TGTGCCAGCAGAGCCGACGGGACCTACGAGCAGTACTTC
>TRBD1|TRBJ2-2|TRBV11-2|.
CASSLVAGGIGELFF
TGTGCCAGCAGCTTGGTAGCAGGGGGCATCGGGGAGCTGTTTTTT
>TRBD1|TRBJ1-2|TRBV28|few
CASSLPQGALYGYTF
TGTGCCAGCAGTTTACCCCAGGGGGCCCTCTATGGCTACACCTTC
>TRBD2|TRBJ2-1|TRBV5-1|.
CASSLGSGSEQFF
TGCGCCAGCAGCTTGGGTAGCGGGAGTGAGCAGTTCTTC
>.|TRBJ2-3|TRBV5-1|.
CASRTEGGTDTQYF
TGCGCCAGTCGGACCGAGGGGGGCACAGATACGCAGTATTTT
>.|TRBJ2-1|TRBV19|.
CAVGTGRGQFF
TGTGCCGTAGGTACGGGGCGGGGGCAGTTCTTC
>TRBD1|TRBJ1-1|TRBV7-9|many
CASSKQGGNTEAFF
TGTGCCAGCAGCAAACAGGGGGGGAACACTGAAGCTTTCTTT
>TRBD2|TRBJ2-7|TRBV7-9|.
CASSPGTSGYEQYF
TGTGCCAGCAGCCCCGGGACTAGCGGCTACGAGCAGTACTTC
>TRBD1|TRBJ1-1|TRBV18|.
CASSDGTGSEAFF
TGTGCCAGCTCAGACGGGACAGGATCTGAAGCTTTCTTT
>TRBD2|TRBJ2-5|TRBV4-1|.
CASSQGGGGVWETQYF
TGCGCCAGCAGCCAAGGGGGCGGGGGGGTATGGGAGACCCAGTACTTC
>.|TRBJ1-4|TRBV5-1|.
CASSDGMGAGEKLFF
TGCGCCAGCAGCGATGGAATGGGGGCGGGTGAAAAACTGTTTTTT
>.|TRBJ1-2|TRBV5-6|.
CASSLGAGALTHGYTF
TGTGCCAGCAGCTTGGGGGCAGGGGCCCTTACCCATGGCTACACCTTC
>.|TRBJ2-3|TRBV7-2|once
CASSFSRDNTQYF
TGTGCCAGCAGCTTCTCTAGGGACAATACGCAGTATTTT
>.|TRBJ1-4|TRBV27|.
CASSSGQMKEKLFF
TGTGCCAGCAGTTCCGGACAAATGAAGGAAAAACTGTTTTTT
>TRBD2|TRBJ2-3|TRBV5-1|once
CASSLNPGGGTDTQYF
TGCGCCAGCAGCTTGAACCCGGGGGGGGGCACAGATACGCAGTATTTT
>.|TRBJ2-1|TRBV4-1|.
CASSPNGGEQFF
TGCGCCAGCAGCCCCAATGGAGGGGAGCAGTTCTTC
>.|TRBJ1-2|TRBV18|few
CASSPDSDYGYTF
TGTGCCAGCTCTCCTGACAGTGACTATGGCTACACCTTC
>TRBD1|TRBJ1-1|TRBV4-2|few
CASSQDSTGLNTEAFF
TGTGCCAGCAGCCAAGATTCGACAGGGCTGAACACTGAAGCTTTCTTT
>TRBD2|TRBJ2-5|TRBV7-6|.
CASSQTPSGGAAQTQYF
TGTGCCAGCAGCCAAACCCCTAGCGGGGGGGCGGCACAGACCCAGTACTTC
>.|TRBJ1-2|TRBV11-2|once
CASSFSGVSGYTF
TGTGCCAGCAGCTTTTCGGGGGTTTCTGGCTACACCTTC
>TRBD2|TRBJ2-5|TRBV6-5|.
CASSYSWRGGETQYF
TGTGCCAGCAGTTACTCGTGGAGGGGAGGGGAGACCCAGTACTTC
>TRBD1|TRBJ2-7|TRBV10-3|few
CAISDPTGTGTGYEQYF
TGTGCCATCAGTGACCCTACCGGGACAGGGACCGGCTACGAGCAGTACTTC
>TRBD2|TRBJ2-1|TRBV7-2|.
CASSRVAGGSYNEQFF
TGTGCCAGCAGCCGAGTAGCGGGAGGGTCCTACAATGAGCAGTTCTTC
>.|TRBJ1-3|TRBV5-6|.
CASSSTGLENTIYF
TGTGCCAGCAGTTCAACAGGGCTTGAAAACACCATATATTTT
>.|TRBJ1-2|TRBV7-2|few
CASSFDTGSPGYTF
TGTGCCAGCAGCTTCGATACAGGGAGCCCCGGCTACACCTTC
>.|TRBJ1-3|TRBV9|.
CASSQQGIQNTTYF
TGTGCCAGCAGCCAGCAGGGTATCCAAAACACCACATATTTT
>TRBD2|TRBJ2-5|TRBV6-5|once
CASSLTSGGPGAQYF
TGTGCCAGCAGTTTAACTAGCGGGGGGCCGGGGGCCCAGTACTTC
>TRBD1|TRBJ1-4|TRBV23-1|.
CASSQSAPTPTGENEKLFF
TGCGCCAGCAGTCAATCGGCCCCAACCCCGACAGGGGAGAATGAAAAACTGTTTTTT
>.|TRBJ2-3|TRBV5-1|.
CASSLDPYTDTQYF
TGCGCCAGCAGCTTGGACCCCTACACAGATACGCAGTATTTT
>TRBD2|TRBJ2-5|TRBV6-6|few
CASSSRGEETQYF
TGTGCCAGCAGTTCCCGGGGGGAAGAGACCCAGTACTTC
>.|TRBJ2-7|TRBV19|.
CASSIRTPSYEQYF
TGTGCCAGTAGTATCAGGACACCCTCCTACGAGCAGTACTTC
>.|TRBJ2-7|TRBV2|.
CASRRGQSYEQYF
TGTGCCAGCAGGCGGGGACAGTCCTACGAGCAGTACTTC
>.|TRBJ2-2|TRBV18|.
CASSPVTTKNTGELFF
TGTGCCAGCTCACCCGTCACAACGAAGAACACCGGGGAGCTGTTTTTT
>.|TRBJ2-3|TRBV19|few
CASSTGTSTDTQYF
TGTGCCAGTAGCACCGGGACAAGCACAGATACGCAGTATTTT
>TRBD2|TRBJ2-5|TRBV5-8|.
CASSLAPGGAGGQETQYF
TGTGCCAGCAGCTTGGCCCCCGGTGGAGCGGGAGGGCAAGAGACCCAGTACTTC
>TRBD2|TRBJ2-1|TRBV27|.
CASSKLAGGQVYNEQFF
TGTGCCAGCAGTAAACTAGCGGGAGGCCAAGTATACAATGAGCAGTTCTTC
>TRBD2|TRBJ2-3|TRBV27|.
CASSSPRLAGNTDTQYF
TGTGCCAGCAGTTCTCCCCGTCTAGCGGGGAACACAGATACGCAGTATTTT